Presented here are 29 T cell receptor beta chains from one specimen sequenced in a study of blood T cell repertoires in COVID-19 (dated by TCRdb to the early 2020s). Library preparation used the immunoSEQ multiplex PCR assay. This is the immuneACCESS table as TCRdb keeps it, with only in-frame sequences that have V and J called. A part of the clones is gone; compared with another copy, unresolved V genes explain less than half, and the rest is unexplained. The sample table shows some 110,000 clones, and about nine tenths are seen once. The top ten clones comprise roughly 7.9% of the sample. The sequenced sample was peripheral blood. All receptors come from a man between 65 and 80 years old who had recovered from COVID-19.

V and J are TRBV19 and TRBJ2-5; D is perhaps TRBD2 (5 bases). In germline, CDR1 is LNHDA, CDR2 SQIVND (reference sequence). This CDR3 contains 15 residues. The V end lost 5 bases, the J end lost 0 bases, and 13 bases lay between the germline ends. The CDR3 region is CASSGFSGHQETQYF. Written as DNA, the CDR3 is TGTGCCAGTAGTGGCTTCAGCGGCCACCAAGAGACCCAGTACTTC.

This rearrangement joins TRBV15 to TRBJ2-3; 7 bases map to TRBD1. With 4 bases clipped from V and 4 bases from J, the junction kept 8 bases outside the gene matches. This CDR3 is 15 amino acids long. CDR1 and CDR2 from the germline V gene are LNHNV and YYDKDF (reference sequence). The CDR3 DNA is TGTGCCACCAGCAAGCACAGGGGTGGGGCAGATACGCAGTATTTT. Translating gives CATSKHRGGADTQYF.

The CDR3 loop is CASSQDGWSSGRSETQYF. CDR3 sequence (DNA): TGCGCCAGCAGCCAAGATGGTTGGTCTAGCGGGAGGTCGGAGACCCAGTACTTC. The chain carries TRBV4-1 and TRBJ2-5, with 11 bases matching TRBD2. Germline V gene data show CDR1 as MGHRA and CDR2 as YSYEKL. V shed 0 bases and J 5 bases; nucleotides not matched to a gene: 11. The CDR3 loop spans 18 amino acids.

V and J are TRBV7-2 and TRBJ1-3; D gene uncertain. The germline V gene encodes CDR1 SGHTA and CDR2 FQGNSA. The CDR3 spans 13 residues. The germline V and J ends were trimmed by 2 bases and 7 bases, with 9 bases remaining between them. Written as DNA, the CDR3 is TGTGCCAGCAGCTTACGGCAGGTCAACACCATATATTTT. Translated, it gives CASSLRQVNTIYF.

This clone was recorded once. This rearrangement joins TRBV7-9 to TRBJ1-6; D is ambiguous. Germline V gives CDR1 SEHNR, CDR2 FQNEAQ (reference sequence). The ends were cut back, 5 bases at V and 10 bases at J, with 18 bases in the middle. The CDR3 consists of 15 residues. The CDR3, as DNA: TGTGCCAGCAGCACGGCCTCCATCAGAGCGTCACCCCTCCACTTT. Its protein product is CASSTASIRASPLHF.

The V call is TRBV7-9, the J call TRBJ1-1; D may be TRBD1 (5 bases). V was shortened by 3 bases and J by 0 bases, with 11 bases between the two germline ends. CDR3 size: 15 residues. Germline CDR1 is SEHNR and CDR2 is FQNEAQ (reference sequence). CDR3 sequence (DNA): TGTGCCAGCAGCTTCTCAGGGCTACTGAACACTGAAGCTTTCTTT. Protein: CASSFSGLLNTEAFF. Complete variable domain (other parts from reference TRBV7-9 and TRBJ1-1): DTGVSQNPRHKITKRGQNVTFRCDPISEHNRLYWYRQTLGQGPEFLTYFQNEAQLEKSRLLSDRFSAERPKGSFSTLEIQRTEQGDSAMYLCASSFSGLLNTEAFFGQGTRLTVV.

V and J are TRBV6-5 and TRBJ1-2; D may be TRBD1 (5 bases). Between the trimmed V and J ends, which lost 5 bases and 7 bases, there was a span of 20 bases. Looked up from germline, CDR1 is MNHEY and CDR2 is SVGAGI. There are 15 residues in the CDR3. The CDR3 region is CASSKRTGTEGGYTF. The CDR3 nucleotides read TGTGCCAGCAGTAAGCGGACCGGGACGGAGGGTGGCTACACCTTC.

The V and J genes are TRBV5-6 and TRBJ2-5; possible D gene TRBD2, 5 bases. Germline CDR1 and CDR2: SGHDT and YYEEEE. CDR3 length: 14 residues. The V and J ends lost 3 bases and 1 base respectively, with 10 bases between them. CDR3 sequence (DNA): TGTGCCAGCAGCTGGGTCGGGGTCCAAGAGACCCAGTACTTC. Translating it yields CASSWVGVQETQYF.

The V and J genes are TRBV24-1 and TRBJ2-7; 12 nucleotides match TRBD1. This CDR3 comprises 15 residues. V gave up 4 bases and J gave up 5 bases; unmatched junction bases: 5. The germline CDR1 and CDR2 sequences are KGHDR and SFDVKD. This CDR3 is CATSETGTGGDEQYF. The CDR3 nucleotides are TGTGCCACCAGTGAAACCGGGACAGGGGGCGACGAGCAGTACTTC.

This clone has just one count. CDR3 nucleotides: TGTGCCAGCAGCTTTTCGAGGTGGTCACCACGGGATTCACCCCTCCACTTT. Encoded protein: CASSFSRWSPRDSPLHF. This chain connects TRBV5-5 to TRBJ1-6; D not resolved. Germline V gene data show CDR1 as SGHKS and CDR2 as YYEKEE (reference sequence). This CDR3 is 17 amino acids long. With 2 bases removed from V and 8 bases from J, the gap between germline ends came to 20 bases.

The CDR3: CATSNSRTQYF. The CDR3 DNA follows: TGTGCCACCAGTAACTCCCGGACGCAGTATTTT. The chain links TRBV24-1 to TRBJ2-3, with unresolved D. Germline loops: CDR1 KGHDR, CDR2 SFDVKD. The CDR3 has 11 amino acids. V gave up 6 bases and J gave up 9 bases, with 9 bases separating them.

This clone showed up just a few times. CDR3 in amino acids: CASGGQNNSPLHF. In nucleotides, the CDR3 is TGTGCCAGCGGGGGACAGAATAATTCACCCCTCCACTTT. This chain connects TRBV7-9 to TRBJ1-6, with TRBD1 matching over 7 bases. After removal of 8 bases from V and 5 bases from J, the junction contained 3 bases not matched to a gene. CDR1 is SEHNR and CDR2 is FQNEAQ in the germline V gene (reference sequence). The CDR3 loop spans 13 amino acids.

J is TRBJ1-6 and V is TRBV2; tentatively, D is TRBD1 (6 bases). V lost 1 base, J lost 7 bases, and 11 bases lay in between. The CDR3 runs 15 residues. The germline gives CDR1 SNHLY, CDR2 FYNNEI. CDR3 region: CASSEVTGRNSPLHF. The CDR3 nucleotides are TGTGCCAGCAGTGAAGTAACAGGGAGAAATTCACCCCTCCACTTT.

V usage is TRBV19 and J usage is TRBJ1-1; 8 bases fit TRBD1. The trim removed 7 bases at V and 1 base at J, leaving 8 bases unmatched. Germline V gene lookup returns CDR1 LNHDA and CDR2 SQIVND (reference sequence). The CDR3 extends over 15 amino acids. In DNA, the CDR3 is TGTGCCAGTACCGAGGACAGGGATAAGAACACTGAAGCTTTCTTT. Encoded protein: CASTEDRDKNTEAFF.

The J gene is TRBJ1-2, the V gene TRBV5-1; 7 bases match TRBD1. The CDR3 spans 13 residues. The germline gives CDR1 SGHRS, CDR2 YFSETQ. Losses at the gene ends were 2 bases for V and 5 bases for J; bases not matched to a gene: 3. The CDR3 nucleotides read TGCGCCAGCAGCTTAGGGGGCGCTTATGGCTACACCTTC. This codes for CASSLGGAYGYTF.

This clone was counted once. The V gene is TRBV3-1 (or the pseudogene TRBV3-2), the J gene TRBJ1-3; D might be TRBD1 (5 bases). V lost 0 bases, J lost 4 bases, and 13 bases lay in between. This CDR3 has 16 residues. Germline lookup yields CDR1 LGHDT and CDR2 YNNKEL (reference sequence). The CDR3 nucleotides are TGTGCCAGCAGCCAAGAATGGAGGGGTTCGGGAAACACCATATATTTT. Translating it yields CASSQEWRGSGNTIYF.

This clone was observed a single time. The chain is built from TRBV11-3 and TRBJ1-1, with 7 positions matching TRBD1. The junction had 9 bases not matched to a gene; V was cut back by 5 bases and J by 6 bases. Looked up from germline, CDR1 is SGHNT and CDR2 is YENEEA. The CDR3 sequence is 14 residues long. CDR3 DNA sequence: TGTGCCAGCAGCCGAACAGGGGCGGAGGCTGAAGCTTTCTTT. Protein sequence: CASSRTGAEAEAFF.

This chain uses TRBV3-1 (or the pseudogene TRBV3-2) with TRBJ1-4; no firm D call. The germline V and J ends were trimmed by 4 bases and 5 bases, with 17 bases remaining between them. Germline assignment: CDR1 LGHDT and CDR2 YNNKEL (reference sequence). The CDR3 totals 16 residues. CDR3 loop: CASSRMIDWENEKLFF. The CDR3, as DNA: TGTGCCAGCAGCCGGATGATAGACTGGGAGAATGAAAAACTGTTTTTT.

The chain has TRBV9 and TRBJ2-7; TRBD2 agrees at 13 bases. Germline V lookup: CDR1 SGDLS, CDR2 YYNGEE. The length of the CDR3 is 15 residues. V trimming: 2 bases; J trimming: 7 bases; junction bases outside the gene matches: 6. CDR3 sequence reads: CASSVHPTSGGEQYF. For the CDR3, the DNA is TGTGCCAGCAGCGTCCACCCGACTAGCGGGGGGGAGCAGTACTTC.

This chain links TRBV5-4 with TRBJ2-3; 10 nucleotides agree with TRBD2. CDR1 SGHNT and CDR2 YYREEE come from the germline V gene (reference sequence). This CDR3 is 18 amino acids long. V lost 0 bases and J lost 5; bases outside the gene matches: 12. This CDR3 reads CASSLVASGSLGGDTQYF. Here the CDR3 DNA reads TGTGCCAGCAGCTTGGTGGCTAGCGGGAGCCTAGGGGGAGATACGCAGTATTTT.

The V gene is TRBV20-1, the J gene TRBJ1-5; D may be TRBD1 (6 bases). With 3 bases removed from V and 2 bases from J, the gap between germline ends came to 11 bases. Per germline, CDR1 DFQATT and CDR2 SNEGSKA (reference sequence). The CDR3 length is 14 residues. CDR3 nucleotides: TGCAGTGCTAGTCGAGGGGGTGGCAATCAGCCCCAGCATTTT. This encodes CSASRGGGNQPQHF.

V and J are TRBV6-5 and TRBJ1-6; D might be TRBD1 (6 bases). The CDR3 spans 15 residues. Looked up from germline, CDR1 is MNHEY and CDR2 is SVGAGI. The ends were cut back, 7 bases at V and 4 bases at J, with 14 bases in the middle. In nucleotides, the CDR3 is TGTGCCAGCATCGGACAGCGCAGTTATAATTCACCCCTCCACTTT. It encodes CASIGQRSYNSPLHF.

This clone was observed once. This chain links TRBV5-4 with TRBJ1-1; the D gene is possibly TRBD1 (5 bases). There are 16 residues in the CDR3. The germline gives CDR1 SGHNT, CDR2 YYREEE (reference sequence). Trimming shortened V by 4 bases and J by 0 bases, and 16 bases separated the two germline ends. The CDR3 nucleotides are TGTGCCAGCAGCCTGGCCCAGGGAGGGGTGAACACTGAAGCTTTCTTT. It codes for CASSLAQGGVNTEAFF.

This chain links TRBV2 with TRBJ2-7; D unresolved. Trimming removed 2 bases from V and 4 bases from J, with 6 bases in between. Germline V gene lookup returns CDR1 SNHLY and CDR2 FYNNEI. This CDR3 contains 12 residues. The CDR3 sequence: CASSEISYEQYF. DNA for the CDR3: TGTGCCAGCAGTGAAATTTCTTACGAGCAGTACTTC. Combining the CDR3 with reference TRBV2 and TRBJ2-7 gives the whole variable domain EPEVTQTPSHQVTQMGQEVILRCVPISNHLYFYWYRQILGQKVEFLVSFYNNEISEKSEIFDDQFSVERPDGSNFTLKIRSTKLEDSAMYFCASSEISYEQYFGPGTRLTVT.

V and J are TRBV5-1 and TRBJ2-2; tentatively, D is TRBD1 (6 bases). V was pared by 3 bases and J by 5 bases, with 11 bases between. CDR1 is SGHRS, CDR2 YFSETQ, per germline. This CDR3 contains 14 residues. The CDR3 DNA is TGCGCCAGCAGCTATACCCAGGGGACCGGGGAGCTGTTTTTT. Protein sequence: CASSYTQGTGELFF.

The CDR3 bases are TGTGCCAGCAGCAGGGAAGGTGGGACAGGCCATGGCTACACCTTC. It yields the protein CASSREGGTGHGYTF. The J gene is TRBJ1-2, the V gene TRBV5-5; 8 bases match TRBD1. V gave up 4 bases and J gave up 6 bases; unmatched junction bases: 11. Per the germline V gene, CDR1 is SGHKS and CDR2 is YYEKEE (reference sequence). The CDR3 has 15 amino acids.

CDR3 DNA: TGTGCCAGCAGTGGGGCCAGCTCCTATAATTCACCCCTCCACTTT. Its protein product is CASSGASSYNSPLHF. The V and J genes are TRBV2 and TRBJ1-6, with no clear D. CDR3 size: 15 residues. Trimming removed 4 bases from V and 0 bases from J, with 7 bases in between. The germline V gene has CDR1 SNHLY and CDR2 FYNNEI.

This rearrangement joins TRBV5-1 to TRBJ2-7, with 11 bases lining up with TRBD1. V lost 0 bases and J lost 7; bases outside the gene matches: 6. The germline V gene encodes CDR1 SGHRS and CDR2 YFSETQ. The CDR3 totals 15 residues. The CDR3 reads CASSLGTGGLGEQYF. The DNA of the CDR3 is TGCGCCAGCAGCTTGGGGACAGGGGGCTTAGGGGAGCAGTACTTC.

The sample holds one count of this clone. The chain recombines TRBV9 with TRBJ2-5, with TRBD2 matching 8 bases. This CDR3 comprises 21 residues. After removal of 4 bases from V and 0 bases from J, the junction contained 23 bases not matched to a gene. Germline V CDR1 and CDR2: SGDLS, YYNGEE. CDR3 amino acids: CASSPGAGGSYLTMYQETQYF. The CDR3 nucleotides are TGTGCCAGCAGCCCCGGGGCGGGGGGCTCTTATCTTACAATGTACCAAGAGACCCAGTACTTC.